These 8 T cell receptor beta chains share one sample of origin, sequenced in a study of T cell changes during pregnancy in multiple sclerosis. Assay: immunoSEQ multiplex PCR; the TCRdb copy retains only in-frame clones and omits some. The data contain about 69,000 clones, around 90% of them singletons. Here the sequenced sample was peripheral blood, taken in the third trimester of pregnancy. These receptor sequences come from a female donor with multiple sclerosis, enrolled in a pregnancy study.

This clone was seen a few times. This chain joins TRBV6-4 and TRBJ2-3, with 10 bases fitting TRBD2. CDR3 length: 15 amino acids. Per the germline V gene, CDR1 is MRHNA and CDR2 is SNTAGT. V lost 4 bases, J lost 6 bases, and 7 bases stayed unmatched. CDR3 protein: CASSAGSGGPDTQYF. The CDR3 DNA is TGTGCCAGCAGTGCCGGTAGCGGGGGGCCTGATACGCAGTATTTT.

The CDR3 reads CASSWAGGVYGYTF. In nucleotides, the CDR3 is TGTGCCAGCAGTTGGGCAGGGGGCGTCTATGGCTACACCTTC. V is TRBV28 and J is TRBJ1-2; 8 nucleotides align to TRBD1. Trimming cost V 4 bases and J 4 bases; bases outside gene matches: 5. Germline CDR1 and CDR2: MDHEN and SYDVKM. The CDR3 is made up of 14 amino acids.

DNA for the CDR3: TGTGCCAGCAGCTTACCGGGACAGGGGATCACTGAAGCTTTCTTT. Translation: CASSLPGQGITEAFF. The rearrangement joins TRBV11-1 to TRBJ1-1, with TRBD1 identical over 10 bases. CDR1 and CDR2 from the germline V gene are SGHAT and FQDESV (reference sequence). The junction had 4 bases not matched to a gene; V was cut back by 2 bases and J by 4 bases. There are 15 residues in the CDR3.

This chain joins TRBV7-3 and TRBJ2-3; 8 nucleotides align to TRBD1. The CDR3 extends over 15 amino acids. CDR1 is SGHTA, CDR2 FQGTGA, per germline. Trimming at V came to 4 bases and at J to 2 bases, leaving 5 bases not matched to a gene. CDR3 coding DNA: TGTGCCAGCAGCTCGAGACAGGGGACCACAGATACGCAGTATTTT. This translates into CASSSRQGTTDTQYF.

The rearrangement links TRBV7-2 to TRBJ2-7, with 7 bases fitting TRBD1. This CDR3 has 15 residues. With V trimmed by 5 bases and J by 2 bases, 9 bases remained unmatched. Germline-derived CDR1 and CDR2 are SGHTA and FQGNSA. In DNA, the CDR3 is TGTGCCAGCAGCCAAACCGGGACAGTACCCTACGAGCAGTACTTC. It encodes CASSQTGTVPYEQYF. The whole variable domain, filled in from reference TRBV7-2 and TRBJ2-7, reads GAGVSQSPSNKVTEKGKDVELRCDPISGHTALYWYRQSLGQGLEFLIYFQGNSAPDKSGLPSDRFSAERTGGSVSTLTIQRTQQEDSAVYLCASSQTGTVPYEQYFGPGTRLTVT.

The CDR3 reads CAWSLTGGQETQYF. The CDR3 DNA is TGTGCCTGGAGTTTGACAGGGGGCCAAGAGACCCAGTACTTC. This chain uses TRBV30 with TRBJ2-5, with 9 bases lining up with TRBD1. V shed 2 bases, J shed 1 base, and the junction held 2 bases outside the gene matches. Germline V gene lookup returns CDR1 GTSNPN and CDR2 SVGIG (reference sequence). This CDR3 region has 14 residues.

A word on this clone: The junction differs from germline at one of its ends, possibly a read error. The genes are TRBV30 and TRBJ1-1; D ambiguous. The germline V gene encodes CDR1 GTSNPN and CDR2 SVGIG (reference sequence). CDR3 size: 13 residues. The CDR3 DNA reads as TGTGCCTGGGGTGTAGGAGGGAACACTGAAGCTTTCTTT. Translation: CAWGVGGNTEAFF. Based on the CDR3 plus reference TRBV30 and TRBJ1-1, the full variable domain is SQTIHQWPATLVQPVGSPLSLECTVEGTSNPNLYWYRQAAGRGLQLLFYSVGIGQISSEVPQNLSASRPQDRQFILSSKKLLLSDSGFYLCAWGVGGNTEAFFGQGTRLTVV.

This clone has a single count. The chain carries TRBV4-1 and TRBJ1-5; TRBD1 is a possible D gene (5 bases). CDR3 size: 16 residues. Germline CDR1 reads MGHRA; CDR2 reads YSYEKL. V lost 0 bases to trimming and J lost 2 bases, with 11 bases between them. CDR3 sequence (DNA): TGCGCCAGCAGCCAAGATCCGGGGGTGCGCAATCAGCCCCAGCATTTT. It is translated as CASSQDPGVRNQPQHF.